The 23 T cell receptor beta chains below come from one sample, sequenced in a study of blood T cell repertoires in COVID-19. Sequencing was performed with immunoSEQ multiplex PCR; in TCRdb, only in-frame clones are kept and a portion is missing. The sample has 200,000 to 250,000 clones; approximately 90% are singletons. The specimen was peripheral blood. Receptors were obtained from a woman aged 40 to 49 with acute or convalescent COVID-19.

CDR3 sequence (DNA): TGTGCCAGCAGCCTCCACGAGGCCGCTGAAGCTTTCTTT. This sequence encodes CASSLHEAAEAFF. The rearrangement uses TRBV27 and TRBJ1-1; D call uncertain. CDR1 MNHEY and CDR2 SMNVEV come from the germline V gene (reference sequence). This CDR3 is 13 amino acids long. V lost 6 bases, J lost 6 bases, and 14 bases lay in between.

J is TRBJ2-2 and V is TRBV19; D is undetermined. Trimming cost V 3 bases and J 3 bases, with 14 bases left between them. This CDR3 contains 16 residues. Germline CDR1 reads LNHDA; CDR2 reads SQIVND (reference sequence). The CDR3 nucleotides read TGTGCCAGTAGTATTTTATGGCTGGCGGACACCGGGGAGCTGTTTTTT. Amino acid sequence: CASSILWLADTGELFF.

V usage is TRBV4-1 and J usage is TRBJ2-5; D is perhaps TRBD1 (6 bases). The germline gives CDR1 MGHRA, CDR2 YSYEKL. The CDR3 is made up of 14 amino acids. With 0 bases removed from V and 5 bases from J, the gap between germline ends came to 10 bases. The CDR3 loop reads CASSQDQGWETQYF. CDR3 bases: TGCGCCAGCAGCCAAGATCAGGGGTGGGAGACCCAGTACTTC.

This chain joins TRBV18 and TRBJ1-4, with 7 bases fitting TRBD1. This CDR3 has 15 amino acids. Germline CDR1 and CDR2: KGHSH and LQKENI. V shed 1 base, J shed 8 bases, and the junction held 7 bases outside the gene matches. CDR3 loop: CASSPQGAVVEKLFF. In DNA form, the CDR3 reads TGTGCCAGCTCACCACAGGGGGCCGTGGTGGAAAAACTGTTTTTT.

The chain employs TRBV19 and TRBJ1-1, with TRBD1 matching 8 bases. The V segment lost 7 bases and the J segment 5 bases; nucleotides outside the gene matches: 9. Germline V gene data show CDR1 as LNHDA and CDR2 as SQIVND (reference sequence). The CDR3 totals 14 residues. The CDR3 loop is CASTLGTGGTEAFF. DNA of the CDR3: TGTGCCAGTACGCTCGGGACAGGCGGGACTGAAGCTTTCTTT.

Written as DNA, the CDR3 is TGTGCCAGCAGTTACAGCCACACCGGGGAGCTGTTTTTT. Protein: CASSYSHTGELFF. The rearrangement joins TRBV6-5 to TRBJ2-2; D not certain. V was shortened by 2 bases and J by 3 bases, with 4 bases between the two germline ends. The CDR3 is 13 residues long. The germline V gene has CDR1 MNHEY and CDR2 SVGAGI.

This clone was seen a single time. This chain links TRBV30 with TRBJ1-2, with 12 positions matching TRBD1. Germline CDR1 is GTSNPN and CDR2 is SVGIG (reference sequence). The CDR3 loop spans 15 amino acids. With 6 bases clipped from V and 8 bases from J, the junction kept 13 bases outside the gene matches. CDR3 residues: CACTYAGTGGLGYTF. Here the CDR3 DNA reads TGTGCCTGTACCTATGCCGGGACAGGGGGCCTCGGCTACACCTTC.

The CDR3 nucleotides read TGTGCCAGCAGTCCGGAGGGGACTGAAGCTTTCTTT. Translated, it gives CASSPEGTEAFF. The genes are TRBV6-6 and TRBJ1-1; weak D call: TRBD1 (5 bases). The V gene lost 5 bases and the J gene lost 5 bases, with 9 bases spanning the gap. Germline V gives CDR1 MNHNY, CDR2 SVGAGI (reference sequence). This CDR3 has 12 residues.

V usage is TRBV7-9 and J usage is TRBJ2-1, with D maybe TRBD2 (6 bases). Germline CDR1 and CDR2: SEHNR and FQNEAQ (reference sequence). V was shortened by 5 bases and J by 0 bases, with 14 bases between the two germline ends. This CDR3 is built from 16 residues. The CDR3 sequence is CASSPKEGGSYNEQFF. CDR3 nucleotide sequence: TGTGCCAGCAGCCCAAAGGAGGGTGGCTCCTACAATGAGCAGTTCTTC.

The CDR3 DNA sequence: TGCAGCGTTGACAGGGGGCGCGGGAATGAGCAGTTCTTC. As protein: CSVDRGRGNEQFF. The chain has TRBV29-1 and TRBJ2-1, with TRBD1 matching 8 bases. The V gene's germline CDR1 is SQVTM and CDR2 ANQGSEA. CDR3 length: 13 amino acids. Unmatched junction bases numbered 5, after V lost 3 bases and J lost 7 bases.

This chain joins TRBV5-6 and TRBJ1-4, with 7 bases fitting TRBD1. V was pared by 3 bases and J by 6 bases, with 8 bases of the junction left unmatched. The CDR3 is 15 amino acids. CDR1 SGHDT and CDR2 YYEEEE come from the germline V gene. This CDR3 is CASSSRQGAYEKLFF. The CDR3 DNA follows: TGTGCCAGCAGCTCACGACAGGGAGCGTATGAAAAACTGTTTTTT.

The chain recombines TRBV9 with TRBJ1-1, with TRBD1 matching 10 bases. This CDR3 has 15 residues. CDR1 and CDR2 (germline): SGDLS, YYNGEE. With 4 bases clipped from V and 7 bases from J, the junction kept 10 bases outside the gene matches. Here the CDR3 reads CASSISTGGPDEAFF. The CDR3 DNA reads TGTGCCAGCAGCATTTCGACAGGGGGCCCTGATGAAGCTTTCTTT.

The chain links TRBV7-2 to TRBJ2-7; tentative D call: TRBD1 (5 bases). The CDR3 has 13 residues. Germline V CDR1 and CDR2: SGHTA, FQGNSA. V lost 0 bases and J 6 bases, leaving 9 bases between the germline ends. The CDR3 region has the DNA TGTGCCAGCAGCTTAGCCCCTACAGGCGAGCAGTACGTC. This encodes CASSLAPTGEQYV.

The chain employs TRBV2 and TRBJ1-1; 8 bases are a match to TRBD1. Unmatched junction bases numbered 4, after V lost 1 base and J lost 0 bases. CDR1 is SNHLY and CDR2 is FYNNEI in the germline V gene. This CDR3 spans 16 amino acids. The DNA of the CDR3 is TGTGCCAGCAGTGAAGGGACAGGGCTAATGAACACTGAAGCTTTCTTT. Translation: CASSEGTGLMNTEAFF.

The rearrangement joins TRBV28 to TRBJ1-1, with D unresolved. With 6 bases removed from V and 3 bases from J, the gap between germline ends came to 14 bases. CDR1 and CDR2 from the germline V gene are MDHEN and SYDVKM. This CDR3 has 14 residues. The chain's CDR3 is CASSQLARDTEAFF. DNA for the CDR3: TGTGCCAGCAGCCAGCTTGCGAGGGACACTGAAGCTTTCTTT. The complete variable domain, with remaining parts taken from reference TRBV28 and TRBJ1-1, reads DVKVTQSSRYLVKRTGEKVFLECVQDMDHENMFWYRQDPGLGLRLIYFSYDVKMKEKGDIPEGYSVSREKKERFSLILESASTNQTSMYLCASSQLARDTEAFFGQGTRLTVV.

J is TRBJ1-4 and V is TRBV19; no definite D call. The CDR3 is 13 amino acids. V shed 1 base and J shed 5 bases, with 5 bases lying between them. Germline-derived CDR1 and CDR2 are LNHDA and SQIVND (reference sequence). The CDR3 sequence is CASSIVHNEKLFF. CDR3 sequence (DNA): TGTGCCAGTAGTATAGTACACAATGAAAAACTGTTTTTT.

The rearrangement joins TRBV5-4 to TRBJ1-2, with D perhaps TRBD1 (6 bases). The CDR3 length is 17 residues. V lost 6 bases, J lost 1 base, and 22 bases lay in between. Germline V gene lookup returns CDR1 SGHNT and CDR2 YYREEE (reference sequence). CDR3 DNA: TGTGCCAGCACCCAAGGCGGACAGATTTTCAATAACTATGGCTACACCTTC. Translation gives CASTQGGQIFNNYGYTF.

V and J are TRBV27 and TRBJ1-5; tentative D call: TRBD1 (6 bases). V shed 8 bases and J shed 4 bases, with 18 bases lying between them. The CDR3 runs to 15 residues. Looked up from germline, CDR1 is MNHEY and CDR2 is SMNVEV (reference sequence). CDR3 region: CASSRGGSRNQPQHF. The CDR3 nucleotides are TGTGCCAGCTCGAGGGGGGGTTCGAGGAATCAGCCCCAGCATTTT.

This clone was counted a few times. The junction departs from germline at one end; a sequencing error may be responsible. The rearrangement joins TRBV29-1 to TRBJ2-1; TRBD1 might be the D (6 bases). Germline V CDR1 and CDR2: SQVTM, ANQGSEA. The CDR3 extends over 14 amino acids. The CDR3 spells CSVEGTPALNEQFF. The DNA for the CDR3 is TGCAGCGTCGAAGGGACACCCGCTTTGAATGAGCAGTTCTTC.

As to this clone: The identical CDR3 is also encoded by other nucleotide sequences in the sample. This sequence joins TRBV27 and TRBJ1-5, with D unresolved. Trimming cost V 2 bases and J 7 bases, with 9 bases left between them. CDR1 is MNHEY, CDR2 SMNVEV, per germline (reference sequence). The CDR3 loop spans 13 amino acids. In DNA, the CDR3 is TGTGCCAGCAGTTTAGGAAGAGGGCAGCCCCAGCATTTT. Amino acid sequence: CASSLGRGQPQHF.

The V gene is TRBV7-9, the J gene TRBJ1-3, with D possibly TRBD1 on 5 matching bases. The CDR3 has 13 residues. V was pared by 5 bases and J by 4 bases, with 9 bases between. Germline V CDR1 and CDR2: SEHNR, FQNEAQ (reference sequence). CDR3 DNA: TGTGCCAGCAGCCCTCGGGGGGGAAACACCATATATTTT. Translated, it gives CASSPRGGNTIYF.

The chain uses TRBV11-2 and TRBJ1-6; no clear D gene. CDR1 is SGHAT, CDR2 FQNNGV, per germline. The CDR3 sequence is 16 residues long. The V and J ends lost 2 bases and 10 bases respectively, with 18 bases between them. CDR3 coding DNA: TGTGCCAGCAGCTTACGGTTCTACGGGGAGGGATCACCCCTCCACTTT. It codes for CASSLRFYGEGSPLHF.

The CDR3, as DNA: TGTGCCAGCAGTTTACAGGGAATCGGCCCCTACGAGCAGTACGTC. It codes for CASSLQGIGPYEQYV. The genes are TRBV2 and TRBJ2-7; D possibly corresponds to TRBD1 (6 bases). V shed 5 bases and J shed 2 bases, with 16 bases lying between them. Germline V lookup: CDR1 SNHLY, CDR2 FYNNEI. The CDR3 is 15 amino acids.